This T cell receptor (beta chain) derives from a study of OX40 agonist ivuxolimab in advanced cancers. V shed 8 bases and J shed 6 bases, with 17 bases lying between them. The CDR3 runs 14 residues. From germline, CDR1 is MNHEY and CDR2 SMNVEV (reference sequence). The study, taken as a whole, reports: Expanded clones were, on average, more numerous among CD8+ T cells than CD4+.

This clone was recorded only once. Its antigen is still unknown. Data came from immunoSEQ multiplex PCR; TCRdb stores just in-frame clones and leaves some out. Here the sample spans about 77,000 clones, roughly 85% being singletons. The V gene is TRBV27, the J gene TRBJ1-5; tentatively, D is TRBD1 (5 bases). Sequenced here: CD4+ or CD8+ T cells sorted from blood, sampled in a trial of the OX40 agonist ivuxolimab. The clonotype originates from an adult with an advanced solid tumor such as melanoma, head and neck, liver or kidney cancer. CDR3 DNA sequence: TGTGCCAGCCGAGAGGGACGTCTTCGTCAGCCCCAGCATTTT. Its translation: CASREGRLRQPQHF.